These T cell receptor beta chains were read from a single sample in a study of blood T cells in healthy people across ages. TCRdb passed the 5' RACE reads through MiXCR, listing each CDR3 protein once. The sample carries a few hundred thousand distinct CDR3 sequences, about 25% recorded once. The sample comprised blood. These receptors were collected from an older woman in good health. The CDR3 runs from the conserved cysteine through the conserved F or W. Fields, in order: V gene, J gene, D gene, clone size, CDR3 protein, CDR3 DNA. D genes are given only for firm matches. Part of the rows lack a size; the others show once, few, many or a class for expanded clones.

>TRBV5-5|TRBJ2-3|NA|few
CASSWADGDTDTQYF
TGTGCCAGCAGCTGGGCGGACGGAGACACAGATACGCAGTATTTT
>TRBV20-1|TRBJ2-1|NA|many
CSASRGSYNEQFF
TGCAGTGCTAGCAGGGGATCCTACAATGAGCAGTTCTTC
>TRBV28|TRBJ1-4|TRBD1|few
CASTSGGGNEKLFF
TGTGCCAGCACCTCAGGGGGGGGGAATGAAAAACTGTTTTTT
>TRBV5-1|TRBJ2-1|TRBD2|few
CASRPGVAGGNEQFF
TGCGCCAGCAGACCCGGGGTAGCGGGGGGCAATGAGCAGTTCTTC
>TRBV7-6|TRBJ1-2|TRBD1|few
CASSLVFGLGGQGEGYTF
TGTGCCAGCAGCTTAGTTTTTGGTTTAGGGGGACAGGGAGAAGGCTACACCTTC
>TRBV20-1|TRBJ1-2|NA|NA
CSSKAPGPYGYTF
TGCAGTTCAAAAGCCCCAGGGCCCTATGGCTACACCTTC
>TRBV20-1|TRBJ2-1|NA|NA
CSARPGTPYNEQFF
TGCAGTGCTCGTCCCGGGACACCTTACAATGAGCAGTTCTTC
>TRBV5-1|TRBJ1-2|NA|NA
CASSLGFSYGYTF
TGCGCCAGCAGCTTGGGGTTCTCCTATGGTTACACCTTC
>TRBV11-1|TRBJ2-1|TRBD2|few
CASSISGTQSGGVRYNEQFF
TGTGCCAGCAGCATCTCCGGGACTCAGAGCGGGGGCGTACGGTACAATGAGCAGTTCTTC
>TRBV4-3|TRBJ2-3|TRBD1|NA
CASSLRDRGYSTDTQYF
TGCGCCAGCAGCCTCCGGGACAGGGGTTATAGCACAGATACGCAGTATTTT
>TRBV4-3|TRBJ1-4|TRBD1|NA
CASSQETGTANEKLFF
TGCGCCAGCAGCCAAGAGACGGGGACAGCTAATGAAAAACTGTTTTTT
>TRBV6-5|TRBJ2-3|NA|few
CASSYLRTASTDTQYF
TGTGCCAGCAGTTACTTGCGGACAGCTAGCACAGATACGCAGTATTTT